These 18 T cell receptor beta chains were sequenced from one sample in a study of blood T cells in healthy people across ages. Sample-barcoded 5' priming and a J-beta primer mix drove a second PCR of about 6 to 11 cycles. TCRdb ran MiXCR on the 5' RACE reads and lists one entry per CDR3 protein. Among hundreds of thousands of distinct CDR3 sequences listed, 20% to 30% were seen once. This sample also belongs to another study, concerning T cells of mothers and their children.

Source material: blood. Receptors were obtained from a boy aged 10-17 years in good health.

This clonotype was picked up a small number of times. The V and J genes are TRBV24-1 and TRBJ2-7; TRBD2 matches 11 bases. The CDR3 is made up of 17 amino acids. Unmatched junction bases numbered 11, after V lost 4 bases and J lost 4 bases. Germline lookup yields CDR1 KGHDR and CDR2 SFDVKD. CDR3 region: CATSDRPTSGGQYEQYF. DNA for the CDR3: TGTGCCACCAGTGACCGCCCCACTAGCGGGGGTCAGTACGAGCAGTACTTC.

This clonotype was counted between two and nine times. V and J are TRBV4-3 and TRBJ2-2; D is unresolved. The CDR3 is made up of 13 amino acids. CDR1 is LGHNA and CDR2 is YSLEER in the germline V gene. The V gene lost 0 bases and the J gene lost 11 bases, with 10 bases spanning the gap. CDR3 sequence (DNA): TGCGCCAGCAGCCAAGATAGGGTAACAGAGCTGTTTTTT. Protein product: CASSQDRVTELFF.

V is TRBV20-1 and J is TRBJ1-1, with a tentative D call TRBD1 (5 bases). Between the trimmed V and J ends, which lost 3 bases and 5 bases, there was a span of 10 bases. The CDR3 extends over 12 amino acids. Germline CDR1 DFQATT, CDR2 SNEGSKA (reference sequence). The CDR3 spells CSASFQGTEAFF. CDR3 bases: TGCAGTGCTAGCTTCCAGGGTACTGAAGCTTTCTTT.

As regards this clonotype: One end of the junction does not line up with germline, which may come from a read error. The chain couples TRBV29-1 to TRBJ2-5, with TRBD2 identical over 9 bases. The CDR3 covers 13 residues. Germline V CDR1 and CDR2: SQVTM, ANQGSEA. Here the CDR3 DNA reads TGCAGCGTTGTGCGGGAGGGCCAACAGACCCAGTACTTC. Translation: CSVVREGQQTQYF.

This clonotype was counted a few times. As DNA, the CDR3 is TGTGCCAGCAGTCCCGGGGGTTCGGGTGAAGCTTTCTTT. Encoded protein: CASSPGGSGEAFF. The chain joins TRBV6-4 to TRBJ1-1; a weak D match, TRBD1 (5 bases). The V and J ends lost 5 bases and 7 bases respectively, with 14 bases between them. Germline CDR1 MRHNA, CDR2 SNTAGT. This CDR3 has 13 residues.

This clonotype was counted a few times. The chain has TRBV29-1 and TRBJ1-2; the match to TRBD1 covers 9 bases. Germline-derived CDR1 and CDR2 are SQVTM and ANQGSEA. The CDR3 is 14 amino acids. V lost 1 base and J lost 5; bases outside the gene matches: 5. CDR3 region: CSVEGQGVPYGYTF. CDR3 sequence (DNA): TGCAGCGTTGAAGGACAGGGGGTACCTTATGGCTACACCTTC.

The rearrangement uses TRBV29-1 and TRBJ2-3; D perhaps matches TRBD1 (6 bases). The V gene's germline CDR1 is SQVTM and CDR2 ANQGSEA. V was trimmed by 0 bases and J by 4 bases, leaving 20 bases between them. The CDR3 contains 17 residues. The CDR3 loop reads CSVEDRQGHESADTQYF. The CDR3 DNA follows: TGCAGCGTTGAAGATCGTCAGGGGCACGAGAGCGCAGATACGCAGTATTTT.

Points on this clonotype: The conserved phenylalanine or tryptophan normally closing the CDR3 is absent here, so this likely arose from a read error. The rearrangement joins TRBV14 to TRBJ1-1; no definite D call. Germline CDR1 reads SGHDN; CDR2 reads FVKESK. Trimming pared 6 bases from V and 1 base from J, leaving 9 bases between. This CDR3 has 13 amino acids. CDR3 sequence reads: CASREFQNTEAFL. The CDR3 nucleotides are TGTGCCAGCAGAGAGTTCCAGAACACTGAAGCTTTCCTT.

The CDR3 sequence: CASSPGLAGETSTDTQYF. CDR3 DNA sequence: TGTGCCAGCAGTCCAGGACTAGCGGGGGAAACTAGCACAGATACGCAGTATTTT. This rearrangement joins TRBV28 to TRBJ2-3, with TRBD2 matching over 13 bases. This CDR3 contains 18 residues. The V segment lost 5 bases and the J segment 0 bases; nucleotides outside the gene matches: 8. CDR1 is MDHEN, CDR2 SYDVKM, per germline.

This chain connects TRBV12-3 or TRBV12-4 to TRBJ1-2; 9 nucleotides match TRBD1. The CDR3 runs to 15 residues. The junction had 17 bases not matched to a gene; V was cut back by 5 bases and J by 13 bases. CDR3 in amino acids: CASSPATRTGVGSTF. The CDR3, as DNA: TGTGCCAGCAGTCCAGCCACCCGGACAGGGGTTGGTAGCACCTTC.

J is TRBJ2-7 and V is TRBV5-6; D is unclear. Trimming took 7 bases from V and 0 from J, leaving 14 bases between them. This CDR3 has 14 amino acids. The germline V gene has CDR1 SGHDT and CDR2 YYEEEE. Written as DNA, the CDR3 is TGTGCCAGCGCTACCCATGGCCTCTCCTACGAGCAGTACTTC. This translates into CASATHGLSYEQYF.

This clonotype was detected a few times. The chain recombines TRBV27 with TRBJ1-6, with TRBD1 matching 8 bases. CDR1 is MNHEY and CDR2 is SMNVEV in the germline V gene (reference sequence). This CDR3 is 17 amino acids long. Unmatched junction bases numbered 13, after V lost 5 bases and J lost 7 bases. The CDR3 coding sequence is TGTGCCAGCAGTCCCTACCGGGACAGGCTATACAATTCACCCCTCCACTTT. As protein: CASSPYRDRLYNSPLHF.

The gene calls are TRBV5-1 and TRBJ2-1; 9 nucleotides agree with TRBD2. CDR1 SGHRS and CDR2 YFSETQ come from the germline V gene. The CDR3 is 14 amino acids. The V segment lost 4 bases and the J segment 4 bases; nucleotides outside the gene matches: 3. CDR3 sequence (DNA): TGCGCCAGCAGCCCTAGCGGGATATACAATGAGCAGTTCTTC. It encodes CASSPSGIYNEQFF. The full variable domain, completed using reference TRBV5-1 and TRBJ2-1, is KAGVTQTPRYLIKTRGQQVTLSCSPISGHRSVSWYQQTPGQGLQFLFEYFSETQRNKGNFPGRFSGRQFSNSRSEMNVSTLELGDSALYLCASSPSGIYNEQFFGPGTRLTVL.

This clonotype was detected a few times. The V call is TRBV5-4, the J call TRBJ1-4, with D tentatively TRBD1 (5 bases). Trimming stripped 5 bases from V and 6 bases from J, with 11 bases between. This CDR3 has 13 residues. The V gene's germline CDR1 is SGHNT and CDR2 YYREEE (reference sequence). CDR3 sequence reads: CASRKMGDEKLFF. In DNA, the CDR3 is TGTGCCAGCAGGAAAATGGGGGATGAAAAACTGTTTTTT.

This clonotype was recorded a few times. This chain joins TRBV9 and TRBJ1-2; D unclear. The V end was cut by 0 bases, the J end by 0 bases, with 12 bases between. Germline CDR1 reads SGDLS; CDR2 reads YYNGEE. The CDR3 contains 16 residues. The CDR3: CASSVGILRTNYGYTF. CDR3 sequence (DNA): TGTGCCAGCAGCGTAGGGATACTACGTACTAACTATGGCTACACCTTC.

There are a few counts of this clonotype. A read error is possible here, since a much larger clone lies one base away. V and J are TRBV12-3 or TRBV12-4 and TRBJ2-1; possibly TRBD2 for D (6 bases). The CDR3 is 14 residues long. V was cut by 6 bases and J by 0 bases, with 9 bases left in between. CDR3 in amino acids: CASSVGSSYNEQFF. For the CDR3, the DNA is TGTGCCAGCAGCGTCGGGAGCTCCTACAATGAGCAGTTCTTC.

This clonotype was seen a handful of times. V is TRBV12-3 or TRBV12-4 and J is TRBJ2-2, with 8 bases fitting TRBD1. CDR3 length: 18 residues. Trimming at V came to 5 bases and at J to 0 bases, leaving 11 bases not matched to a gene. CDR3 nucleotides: TGTGCCAGCAGTCCTTTGCCCCGGGACAGGTCGAACACCGGGGAGCTGTTTTTT. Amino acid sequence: CASSPLPRDRSNTGELFF.

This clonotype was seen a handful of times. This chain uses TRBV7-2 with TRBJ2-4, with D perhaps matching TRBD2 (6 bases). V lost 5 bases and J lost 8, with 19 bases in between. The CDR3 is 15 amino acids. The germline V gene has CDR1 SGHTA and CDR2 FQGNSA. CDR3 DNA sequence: TGTGCCAGCAGCACCAGTTGGAGGGTGACAGACATTCAGTACTTC. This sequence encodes CASSTSWRVTDIQYF.